Presented here are 27 T cell receptor beta chains from one specimen sequenced in a study of blood T cells in healthy people across ages. Then a second PCR, running about 6 to 12 cycles, was carried out with a sample-barcoded 5' primer and a J-beta primer mix. Each CDR3 protein gets one entry after TCRdb re-called the 5' RACE reads with MiXCR. The table lists around 940,000 distinct CDR3 sequences, roughly 51% of them singletons. Sequences were obtained from blood. The receptors stem from a woman aged 60-70 years in good health.

The gene calls are TRBV28 and TRBJ1-5; perhaps TRBD1 as D (5 bases). Trimming cost V 5 bases and J 7 bases, with 21 bases left between them. CDR1 is MDHEN and CDR2 is SYDVKM in the germline V gene. The CDR3 runs 16 residues. CDR3 in DNA: TGTGCCAGCAGTCGAAATATGGGAGGGGTTGGACAGCCCCAGCATTTT. Residues: CASSRNMGGVGQPQHF.

The CDR3 protein is CASSPTRGTNYGYTF. The CDR3 bases are TGTGCCAGCAGTCCAACGAGGGGTACTAACTATGGCTACACCTTC. The chain uses TRBV7-8 and TRBJ1-2; tentative D call: TRBD1 (5 bases). V lost 6 bases and J lost 0, with 14 bases in between. Germline V gene sequence: CDR1 SGHVS, CDR2 FQNEAQ. This CDR3 comprises 15 residues.

This clonotype was recorded once. The chain joins TRBV20-1 to TRBJ1-4; 8 positions agree with TRBD1. Germline values: CDR1 DFQATT, CDR2 SNEGSKA (reference sequence). The CDR3 loop spans 18 amino acids. The V segment lost 3 bases and the J segment 8 bases; nucleotides outside the gene matches: 20. CDR3 DNA: TGCAGTGCTAGCCGCCGGGGGACAGGTTACGTCCCATTCGAAAAACTGTTTTTT. Translation gives CSASRRGTGYVPFEKLFF.

This chain joins TRBV10-3 and TRBJ2-7; TRBD1 aligns across 10 bases. Germline trimming cut 9 bases from V and 4 bases from J; bases unmatched to any gene: 6. Germline-derived CDR1 and CDR2 are ENHRY and SYGVKD. The CDR3 consists of 13 residues. CDR3 amino acids: CAITGTGEYEQYF. As DNA, the CDR3 is TGTGCCATAACCGGGACAGGGGAATACGAGCAGTACTTC.

The gene calls are TRBV27 and TRBJ1-1; possible D gene TRBD1, 5 bases. V lost 3 bases and J 1 base, leaving 12 bases between the germline ends. Germline assignment: CDR1 MNHEY and CDR2 SMNVEV (reference sequence). The CDR3 has 15 residues. DNA for the CDR3: TGTGCCAGCAGTTTGTCGGGACTTCAGAACACTGAAGCTTTCTTT. As protein: CASSLSGLQNTEAFF.

The chain carries TRBV12-3 or TRBV12-4 and TRBJ1-6; 8 positions match TRBD1. With V trimmed by 5 bases and J by 2 bases, 5 bases remained unmatched. CDR3 size: 16 residues. The CDR3 region has the DNA TGTGCCAGCAGTGCGGACAGGGAGGCCTATAATTCACCCCTCCACTTT. It codes for CASSADREAYNSPLHF.

There are a few counts of this clonotype. J is TRBJ2-7 and V is TRBV7-2; D is unclear. V shed 8 bases and J shed 3 bases, with 8 bases lying between them. Germline CDR1 SGHTA, CDR2 FQGNSA. The length of the CDR3 is 11 residues. The CDR3 region is CASAIDYEQYF. For the CDR3, the DNA is TGTGCCAGCGCAATAGACTACGAGCAGTACTTC.

This rearrangement joins TRBV5-1 to TRBJ2-1, with 8 positions matching TRBD1. The CDR3 covers 17 residues. Germline CDR1 is SGHRS and CDR2 is YFSETQ. V was clipped by 0 bases and J by 4 bases; unmatched bases: 9. The CDR3 nucleotides are TGCGCCAGCAGCTTGGCTTACGGGACAGGTCAATACAATGAGCAGTTCTTC. Protein product: CASSLAYGTGQYNEQFF.

This clonotype showed up just a few times. The rearrangement uses TRBV10-3 and TRBJ2-5, with TRBD2 matching over 7 bases. CDR3 size: 16 residues. The junction had 14 bases not matched to a gene; V was cut back by 6 bases and J by 4 bases. Germline CDR1 ENHRY, CDR2 SYGVKD. Here the CDR3 reads CAIRGGKGALGETQYF. CDR3 nucleotides: TGTGCCATCAGGGGAGGGAAAGGGGCGTTGGGAGAGACCCAGTACTTC.

J is TRBJ2-1 and V is TRBV20-1; the match to TRBD2 covers 11 bases. Trimming cost V 5 bases and J 8 bases; bases outside gene matches: 14. Germline V gives CDR1 DFQATT, CDR2 SNEGSKA (reference sequence). CDR3 length: 16 residues. In nucleotides, the CDR3 is TGCAGTGCTCCCGATAGCGGGAGGGCCGGTCACGATGAGCAGTTCTTC. It yields the protein CSAPDSGRAGHDEQFF.

This clonotype was found a few times. A much bigger clone sits one base away, suggesting this may be a read error. The J gene is TRBJ2-5, the V gene TRBV6-6; D gene ambiguous. Germline V gives CDR1 MNHNY, CDR2 SVGAGI (reference sequence). CDR3 length: 12 amino acids. The V end was cut by 0 bases, the J end by 5 bases, with 4 bases between. CDR3 bases: TGTGCCAGCAGTTACTCGGCGGAGACCCAGTACTTC. It encodes CASSYSAETQYF.

J is TRBJ1-1 and V is TRBV13; D might be TRBD1 (5 bases). Germline CDR1 and CDR2: PRHDT and FYEKMQ (reference sequence). The germline V and J ends were trimmed by 4 bases and 11 bases, with 11 bases remaining between them. The CDR3 is 11 amino acids. DNA of the CDR3: TGTGCCAGCAGCTGGGGGACGGCCGCTTTCTTT. This sequence encodes CASSWGTAAFF.

The chain couples TRBV4-1 to TRBJ2-5; D may be TRBD2 (5 bases). The CDR3 has 15 residues. Trimming took 1 base from V and 5 from J, leaving 14 bases between them. From germline, CDR1 is MGHRA and CDR2 YSYEKL. CDR3 sequence (DNA): TGCGCCAGCAGCCAAGGAGCCGGGGTTTGGGAGACCCAGTACTTC. Protein: CASSQGAGVWETQYF.

The J gene is TRBJ2-1, the V gene TRBV29-1, with TRBD2 identical over 7 bases. The CDR3 is 10 amino acids. V shed 6 bases, J shed 13 bases, and the junction held 6 bases outside the gene matches. Per germline, CDR1 SQVTM and CDR2 ANQGSEA. The CDR3 loop is CSVRLAEQFF. Here the CDR3 DNA reads TGCAGCGTGAGACTAGCTGAACAGTTCTTC.

The chain couples TRBV24-1 to TRBJ2-2; 14 bases agree with TRBD2. The trim removed 6 bases at V and 9 bases at J, leaving 5 bases unmatched. Germline V gives CDR1 KGHDR, CDR2 SFDVKD. The CDR3 sequence is 15 residues long. The CDR3 loop is CATSQGTSGSWELFF. DNA of the CDR3: TGTGCCACCAGTCAAGGGACTAGCGGGAGCTGGGAGCTGTTTTTT.

V and J are TRBV28 and TRBJ2-7; a possible D gene is TRBD2 (6 bases). Trimming left V 5 bases short and J 3 bases short, with 14 bases between. From germline, CDR1 is MDHEN and CDR2 SYDVKM. The CDR3 covers 14 residues. CDR3 coding DNA: TGTGCCAGCAGTGCCCCGGGACTGGGCTACGAGCAGTACTTC. It yields the protein CASSAPGLGYEQYF.

The chain links TRBV4-1 to TRBJ2-7; D uncertain. This CDR3 contains 15 residues. Trimming pared 1 base from V and 0 bases from J, leaving 10 bases between. Looked up from germline, CDR1 is MGHRA and CDR2 is YSYEKL. CDR3 protein: CASSQGAFNSYEQYF. Here the CDR3 DNA reads TGCGCCAGCAGCCAAGGGGCCTTCAACTCCTACGAGCAGTACTTC.

The CDR3 nucleotides are TGCAGTGCTACAGGCTTGCTTACCTACGAGCAGTACTTC. Translating gives CSATGLLTYEQYF. The V and J genes are TRBV20-1 and TRBJ2-7; D unclear. V lost 4 bases and J 2 bases, leaving 12 bases between the germline ends. Germline V gene sequence: CDR1 DFQATT, CDR2 SNEGSKA (reference sequence). The CDR3 is 13 residues long.

The chain carries TRBV15 and TRBJ2-1; D call uncertain. Trimming shortened V by 4 bases and J by 1 base, and 11 bases separated the two germline ends. Looked up from germline, CDR1 is LNHNV and CDR2 is YYDKDF (reference sequence). This CDR3 contains 15 residues. CDR3 nucleotides: TGTGCCACCAGCAAAGACTTTTTTTCCTACAATGAGCAGTTCTTC. Translated: CATSKDFFSYNEQFF.

This clonotype was seen a handful of times. V usage is TRBV5-1 and J usage is TRBJ2-1, with TRBD2 matching 11 bases. This CDR3 has 16 residues. The germline V gene has CDR1 SGHRS and CDR2 YFSETQ. Trimming removed 0 bases from V and 7 bases from J; junction bases left unmatched: 6. The CDR3 loop reads CASSLARLAGTNEQFF. CDR3 bases: TGCGCCAGCAGCTTGGCCAGACTAGCGGGAACGAATGAGCAGTTCTTC.

The rearrangement uses TRBV24-1 and TRBJ1-1, with TRBD1 as a possible D gene (5 bases). Trimming left V 4 bases short and J 7 bases short, with 15 bases between. Germline-derived CDR1 and CDR2 are KGHDR and SFDVKD. The CDR3 loop spans 14 amino acids. DNA for the CDR3: TGTGCCACCAGTGACGGACACTTGTGGGGTGAAGCTTTCTTT. As protein: CATSDGHLWGEAFF.

In its sample, this clonotype was seen a few times. The V gene is TRBV29-1, the J gene TRBJ2-6; 11 nucleotides line up with TRBD1. CDR1 SQVTM and CDR2 ANQGSEA come from the germline V gene. CDR3 length: 17 amino acids. With V trimmed by 3 bases and J by 0 bases, 4 bases remained unmatched. The CDR3 DNA is TGCAGCGTTGAGTCCGGGACAGGGGGCTCTGGGGCCAACGTCCTGACTTTC. Translated: CSVESGTGGSGANVLTF. The variable domain in full, completed from reference TRBV29-1 and TRBJ2-6, reads SAVISQKPSRDICQRGTSLTIQCQVDSQVTMMFWYRQQPGQSLTLIATANQGSEATYESGFVIDKFPISRPNLTFSTLTVSNMSPEDSSIYLCSVESGTGGSGANVLTFGAGSRLTVL.

The chain uses TRBV4-2 and TRBJ2-3, with D hard to call. Germline CDR1 and CDR2: LGHNA and YNFKEQ. The ends were cut back, 0 bases at V and 6 bases at J, with 13 bases in the middle. The CDR3 extends over 15 amino acids. The CDR3 here is CASSQDGQEFDTQYF. The DNA for the CDR3 is TGTGCCAGCAGCCAAGATGGGCAGGAGTTCGATACGCAGTATTTT.

This clonotype has only a few counts. The V gene is TRBV7-9, the J gene TRBJ2-5; 8 bases map to TRBD1. The length of the CDR3 is 16 residues. V was pared by 0 bases and J by 2 bases, with 5 bases of the junction left unmatched. The germline CDR1 and CDR2 sequences are SEHNR and FQNEAQ (reference sequence). Written as DNA, the CDR3 is TGTGCCAGCAGCTTAGCAGTCGGGACAGGTCAAGAGACCCAGTACTTC. This encodes CASSLAVGTGQETQYF.

The chain's CDR3 is CSVERRGATYEQYF. The CDR3 DNA reads as TGCAGCGTTGAAAGACGGGGGGCCACCTACGAGCAGTACTTC. The rearrangement links TRBV29-1 to TRBJ2-7, with D tentatively TRBD2 (7 bases). There are 14 residues in the CDR3. Germline loops: CDR1 SQVTM, CDR2 ANQGSEA. The V and J ends lost 2 bases and 2 bases respectively, with 13 bases between them.

The V and J genes are TRBV7-2 and TRBJ1-5; no clear D gene. CDR1 and CDR2 from the germline V gene are SGHTA and FQGNSA. Deletions cut 4 bases from V and 5 bases from J, with 9 bases between. This CDR3 is built from 13 residues. CDR3 bases: TGTGCCAGCAGCTGGTCAATGGATCAGCCCCAGCATTTT. Its protein product is CASSWSMDQPQHF.

The count of this clonotype is one. This chain's CDR3 is CASSPGQGGESPLHF. In DNA form, the CDR3 reads TGTGCCAGCAGCCCCGGACAGGGTGGGGAGTCACCCCTCCACTTT. This chain uses TRBV9 with TRBJ1-6; the match to TRBD1 covers 8 bases. The CDR3 sequence is 15 residues long. J gave up 10 bases and V 4 bases, and 10 bases lay outside the gene matches. CDR1 and CDR2 from the germline V gene are SGDLS and YYNGEE.